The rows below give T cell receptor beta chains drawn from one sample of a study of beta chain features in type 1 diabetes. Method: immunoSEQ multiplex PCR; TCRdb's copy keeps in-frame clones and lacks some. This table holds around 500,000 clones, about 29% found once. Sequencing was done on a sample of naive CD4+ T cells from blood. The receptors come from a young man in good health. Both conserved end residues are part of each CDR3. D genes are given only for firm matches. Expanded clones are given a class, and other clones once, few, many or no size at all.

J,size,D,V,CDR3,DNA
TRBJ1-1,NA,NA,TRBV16,CASSQFSFEAFF,TGTGCCAGCAGCCAATTCTCCTTCGAAGCTTTCTTT
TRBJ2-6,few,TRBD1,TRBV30,CAWSPIGTGPGANVLTF,TGTGCCTGGAGTCCTATCGGGACAGGGCCTGGGGCCAACGTCCTGACTTTC
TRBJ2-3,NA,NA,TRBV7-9,CASSAVSSTQYF,TGTGCCAGCAGCGCCGTTAGCAGTACGCAGTATTTT
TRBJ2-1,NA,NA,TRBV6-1,CASSEVYNEQFF,TGTGCCAGCAGTGAAGTATACAATGAGCAGTTCTTC
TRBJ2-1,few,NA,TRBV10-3,CAISGTNEQFF,TGTGCCATCAGTGGGACGAATGAGCAGTTCTTC
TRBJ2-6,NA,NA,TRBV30,CAWSVPRTRDNVLTF,TGTGCCTGGAGTGTACCCCGAACCCGGGACAACGTCCTGACTTTC
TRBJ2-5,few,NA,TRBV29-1,CSVESQGFLETQYF,TGCAGCGTTGAATCTCAGGGGTTCTTAGAGACCCAGTACTTC
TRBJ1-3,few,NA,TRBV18,CASSPRQADSGNTIYF,TGTGCCAGCTCACCCCGACAGGCAGACTCTGGAAACACCATATATTTT
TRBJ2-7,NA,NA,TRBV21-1,CASSRGTGESEQYF,TGTGCCAGCAGCAGAGGGACAGGAGAGAGCGAGCAGTACTTC
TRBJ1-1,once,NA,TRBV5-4,CASSPHGTEAFF,TGTGCCAGCAGCCCCCACGGCACTGAAGCTTTCTTT
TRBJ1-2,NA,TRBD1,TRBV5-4,CASSLAQGAADGYTF,TGTGCCAGCAGCTTGGCACAGGGGGCAGCTGATGGCTACACCTTC
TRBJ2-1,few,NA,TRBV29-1,CSVEREMGNEQFF,TGCAGCGTTGAACGGGAAATGGGGAACGAGCAGTTCTTC
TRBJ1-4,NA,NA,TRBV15,CATSRDGAGGEGEKLFF,TGTGCCACCAGCAGAGATGGCGCGGGGGGCGAAGGCGAAAAACTGTTTTTT
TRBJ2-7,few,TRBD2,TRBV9,CASSAAISGRIHEQYF,TGTGCCAGCAGCGCAGCAATCAGCGGGAGAATCCACGAGCAGTACTTC
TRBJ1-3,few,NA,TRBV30,CAWSPDQASGNTIYF,TGTGCCTGGAGCCCCGACCAGGCATCTGGAAACACCATATATTTT
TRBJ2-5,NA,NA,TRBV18,CASSPQWPGAETQYF,TGTGCCAGCTCACCACAATGGCCGGGGGCAGAGACCCAGTACTTC
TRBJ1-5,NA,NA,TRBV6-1,CASSENQPQHF,TGTGCCAGCAGTGAAAATCAGCCCCAGCATTTT
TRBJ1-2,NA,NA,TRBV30,CAWSVLGRGGYTF,TGTGCCTGGAGTGTACTAGGGAGAGGAGGCTACACCTTC
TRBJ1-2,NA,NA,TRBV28,CASSLLRDGYTF,TGTGCCAGCAGTTTACTCAGGGATGGCTACACCTTC
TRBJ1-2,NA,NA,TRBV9,CASSGTPRDYGYTF,TGTGCCAGCAGCGGGACTCCTCGGGACTATGGCTACACCTTC
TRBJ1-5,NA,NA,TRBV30,CAWRAGYNQPQHF,TGTGCCTGGAGGGCAGGGTATAATCAGCCCCAGCATTTT
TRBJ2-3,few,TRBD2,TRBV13,CASSLAGGGPDTQYF,TGTGCCAGCAGCTTAGCGGGAGGCGGGCCAGATACGCAGTATTTT
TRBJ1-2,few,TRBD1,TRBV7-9,CASSSQGRDGYTF,TGTGCCAGCAGCTCACAGGGGCGGGATGGCTACACCTTC
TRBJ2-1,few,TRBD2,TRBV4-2,CASSPLGAGDNEQFF,TGTGCCAGCAGCCCTCTCGGGGCGGGAGACAATGAGCAGTTCTTC
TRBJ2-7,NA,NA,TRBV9,CASSVDRDEQYF,TGTGCCAGCAGCGTAGACCGGGACGAGCAGTACTTC
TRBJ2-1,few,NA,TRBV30,CAWNPGTAGRQFF,TGTGCCTGGAACCCAGGGACCGCAGGGCGGCAGTTCTTC
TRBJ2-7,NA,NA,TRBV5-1,CASSLDYEQYF,TGCGCCAGCAGCTTGGACTACGAGCAGTACTTC
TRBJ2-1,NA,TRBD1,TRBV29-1,CSGYRGSNEQFF,TGCAGCGGATACAGGGGAAGTAATGAGCAGTTCTTC
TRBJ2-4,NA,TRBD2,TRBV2,CASSDSGRLDIQYF,TGTGCCAGCAGTGATAGCGGGAGATTGGACATTCAGTACTTC
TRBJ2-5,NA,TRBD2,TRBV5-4,CASSRGLAGGGETQYF,TGTGCCAGCAGCCGCGGACTAGCGGGAGGAGGCGAGACCCAGTACTTC